The subject of this entry is one TCR beta chain. The sample belongs to a study of cytomegalovirus exposure and HLA in healthy donors. A multiplex PCR was run with 60 Vbeta primers and 13 Jbeta primers. The assay was immunoSEQ multiplex PCR, and TCRdb's table has in-frame clones only and misses some. This sample's table reports 100,000 to 150,000 clones. The CDR3 is 14 residues long. Deletions cut 0 bases from V and 1 base from J, with 8 bases between. Germline loops: CDR1 SGHRS, CDR2 YFSETQ. The TCR sequence derives from a woman aged 40 to 50 in good health and CMV-seropositive. The sequenced sample was PBMCs. The chain carries TRBV5-1 and TRBJ2-7, with unresolved D. In DNA form, the CDR3 reads TGCGCCAGCAGCTTGGTTCTCAGTTCCTACGAGCAGTACTTC. Its protein product is CASSLVLSSYEQYF.